This TCR beta chain was captured in a study of blood T cell repertoires in COVID-19. The overall study: Sites in the United States, Italy and Spain provided acute and convalescent COVID-19 samples. T cells, B-cell-depleted T cells, or PBMCs supplied cDNA or gDNA.

V gave up 7 bases and J gave up 7 bases; unmatched junction bases: 6. Germline values: CDR1 MNHEY, CDR2 SVGAGI. CDR3 length: 14 residues. Profiled with immunoSEQ multiplex PCR; TCRdb holds only in-frame clones, not every one. Among roughly 81,000 clones listed, around 88% were seen once. V is TRBV6-5 and J is TRBJ2-1; 11 bases line up with TRBD2. The sequenced material came from peripheral blood. This TCR came from a man aged 25-40 years with acute or convalescent COVID-19. The DNA for the CDR3 is TGTGCCAGCAACCTAGCGGGAGGAAAAAATGAGCAGTTCTTC. It is translated as CASNLAGGKNEQFF.